The clone carrying this T cell receptor beta chain was detected only a few times. One entry per CDR3 protein, called by TCRdb with MiXCR from the 5' RACE reads. The sample records 200,000 to 250,000 distinct CDR3 sequences, 6% to 8.5% being singletons. The data derive from a study of identical twins. The V gene's germline CDR1 is DFQATT and CDR2 SNEGSKA (reference sequence). The CDR3 extends over 14 amino acids. V lost 0 bases and J 4 bases, leaving 12 bases between the germline ends. The sample was also linked to a second study, of yellow fever vaccine responses in identical twins.

This rearrangement joins TRBV20-1 to TRBJ2-5, with D unclear. The TCR originated in a woman younger than 30 in good health. The material sequenced was CD8+ T cells sorted from blood. The chain's CDR3 is CSARDLWKVETQYF. For the CDR3, the DNA is TGCAGTGCTAGAGATTTATGGAAAGTAGAGACCCAGTACTTC.